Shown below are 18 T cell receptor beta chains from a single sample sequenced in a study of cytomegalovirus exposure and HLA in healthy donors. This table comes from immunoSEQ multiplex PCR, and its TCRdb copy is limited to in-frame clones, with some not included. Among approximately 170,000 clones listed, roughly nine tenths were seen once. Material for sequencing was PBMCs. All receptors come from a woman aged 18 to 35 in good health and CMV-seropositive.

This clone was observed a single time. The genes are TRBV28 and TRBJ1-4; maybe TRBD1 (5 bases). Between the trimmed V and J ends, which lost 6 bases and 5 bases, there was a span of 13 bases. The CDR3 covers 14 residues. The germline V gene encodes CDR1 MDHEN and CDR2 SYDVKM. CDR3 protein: CASSLSAGNEKLFF. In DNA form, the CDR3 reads TGTGCCAGCAGCCTCTCGGCAGGGAATGAAAAACTGTTTTTT.

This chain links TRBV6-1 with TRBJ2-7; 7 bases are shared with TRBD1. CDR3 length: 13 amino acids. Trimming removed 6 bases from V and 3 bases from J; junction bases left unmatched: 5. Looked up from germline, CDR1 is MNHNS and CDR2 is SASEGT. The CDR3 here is CASRTGTVYEQYF. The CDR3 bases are TGTGCCAGCAGAACCGGGACAGTCTACGAGCAGTACTTC.

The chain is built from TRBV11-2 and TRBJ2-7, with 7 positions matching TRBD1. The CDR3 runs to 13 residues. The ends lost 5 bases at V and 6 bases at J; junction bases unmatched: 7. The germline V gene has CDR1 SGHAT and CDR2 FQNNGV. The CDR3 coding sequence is TGTGCCAGCAGCCTCGACAGGGCGGGCGAGCAGTACTTC. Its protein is CASSLDRAGEQYF.

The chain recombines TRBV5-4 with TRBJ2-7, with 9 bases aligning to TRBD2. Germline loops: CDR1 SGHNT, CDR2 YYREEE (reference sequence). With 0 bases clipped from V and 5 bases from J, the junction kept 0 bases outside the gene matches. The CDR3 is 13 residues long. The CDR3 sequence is CASSLGLADEQYF. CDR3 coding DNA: TGTGCCAGCAGCTTGGGACTAGCGGACGAGCAGTACTTC.

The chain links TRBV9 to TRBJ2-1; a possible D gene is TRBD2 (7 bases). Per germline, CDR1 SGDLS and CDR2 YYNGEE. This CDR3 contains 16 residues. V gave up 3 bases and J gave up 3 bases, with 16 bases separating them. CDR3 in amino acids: CASSGKGEGLYNEQFF. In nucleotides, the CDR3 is TGTGCCAGCAGCGGAAAGGGGGAGGGCCTCTACAATGAGCAGTTCTTC.

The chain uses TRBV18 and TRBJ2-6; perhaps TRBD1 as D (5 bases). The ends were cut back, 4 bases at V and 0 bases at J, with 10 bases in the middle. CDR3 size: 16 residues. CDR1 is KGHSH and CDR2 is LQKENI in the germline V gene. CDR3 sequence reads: CASSRQRNSGANVLTF. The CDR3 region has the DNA TGTGCCAGCTCACGACAGAGAAACTCTGGGGCCAACGTCCTGACTTTC.

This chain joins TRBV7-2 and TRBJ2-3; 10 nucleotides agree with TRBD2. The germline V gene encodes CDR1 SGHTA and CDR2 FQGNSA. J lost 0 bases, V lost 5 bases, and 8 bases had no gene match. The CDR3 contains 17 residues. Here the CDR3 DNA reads TGTGCCAGCAGCCGAAACTTAGCGGGGGGCAGCACAGATACGCAGTATTTT. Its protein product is CASSRNLAGGSTDTQYF.

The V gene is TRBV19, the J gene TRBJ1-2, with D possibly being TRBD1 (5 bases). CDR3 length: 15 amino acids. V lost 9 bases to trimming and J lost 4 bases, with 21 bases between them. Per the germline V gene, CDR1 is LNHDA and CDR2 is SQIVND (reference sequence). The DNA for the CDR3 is TGTGCCAGCCATGGTCTTTTGACAGTTCCCTATGGCTACACCTTC. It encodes CASHGLLTVPYGYTF. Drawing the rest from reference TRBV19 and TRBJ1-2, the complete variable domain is DGGITQSPKYLFRKEGQNVTLSCEQNLNHDAMYWYRQDPGQGLRLIYYSQIVNDFQKGDIAEGYSVSREKKESFPLTVTSAQKNPTAFYLCASHGLLTVPYGYTFGSGTRLTVV.

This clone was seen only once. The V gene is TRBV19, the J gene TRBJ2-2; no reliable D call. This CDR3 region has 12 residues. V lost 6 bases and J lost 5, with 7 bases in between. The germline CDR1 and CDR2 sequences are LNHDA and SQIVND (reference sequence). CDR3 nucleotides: TGTGCCAGTAGATCCGCGACCGGGGAGCTGTTTTTT. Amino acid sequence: CASRSATGELFF.

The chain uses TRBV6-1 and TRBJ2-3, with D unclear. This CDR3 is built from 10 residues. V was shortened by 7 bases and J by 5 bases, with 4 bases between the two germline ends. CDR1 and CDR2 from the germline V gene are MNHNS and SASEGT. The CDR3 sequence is CASILDTQYF. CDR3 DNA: TGTGCCAGCATACTAGATACGCAGTATTTT.

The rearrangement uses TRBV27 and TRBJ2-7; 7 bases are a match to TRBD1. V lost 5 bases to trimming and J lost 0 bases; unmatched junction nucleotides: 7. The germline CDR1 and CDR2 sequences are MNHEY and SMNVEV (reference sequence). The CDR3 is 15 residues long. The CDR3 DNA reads TGTGCCAGCAGTCTCTCGACAGGGAACTCCTACGAGCAGTACTTC. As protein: CASSLSTGNSYEQYF.

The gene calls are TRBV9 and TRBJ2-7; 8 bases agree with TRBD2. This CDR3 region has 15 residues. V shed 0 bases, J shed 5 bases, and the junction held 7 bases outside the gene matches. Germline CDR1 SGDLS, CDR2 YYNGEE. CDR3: CASSVGGGRSDEQYF. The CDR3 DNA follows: TGTGCCAGCAGCGTAGGGGGCGGGAGGAGCGACGAGCAGTACTTC. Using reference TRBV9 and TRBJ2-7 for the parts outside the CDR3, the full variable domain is DSGVTQTPKHLITATGQRVTLRCSPRSGDLSVYWYQQSLDQGLQFLIQYYNGEERAKGNILERFSAQQFPDLHSELNLSSLELGDSALYFCASSVGGGRSDEQYFGPGTRLTVT.

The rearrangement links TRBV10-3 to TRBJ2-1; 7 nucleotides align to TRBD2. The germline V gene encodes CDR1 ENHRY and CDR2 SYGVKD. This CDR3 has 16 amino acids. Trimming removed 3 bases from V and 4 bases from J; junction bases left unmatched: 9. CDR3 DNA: TGTGCCATCAGTGACGGACTAGGAGGGTCTTACAATGAGCAGTTCTTC. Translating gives CAISDGLGGSYNEQFF.

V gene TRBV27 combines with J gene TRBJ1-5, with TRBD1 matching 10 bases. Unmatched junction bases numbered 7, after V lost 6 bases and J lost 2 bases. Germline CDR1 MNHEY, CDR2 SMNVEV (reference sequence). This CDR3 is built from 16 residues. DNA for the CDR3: TGTGCCAGCAGCATCGGGACAGGGGTAGGCAATCAGCCCCAGCATTTT. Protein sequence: CASSIGTGVGNQPQHF.

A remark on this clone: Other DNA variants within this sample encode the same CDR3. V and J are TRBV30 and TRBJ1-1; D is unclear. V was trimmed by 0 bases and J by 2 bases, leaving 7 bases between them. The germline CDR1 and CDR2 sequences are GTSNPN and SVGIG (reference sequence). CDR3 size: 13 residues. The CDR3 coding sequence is TGTGCCTGGAGTGTACTCCGAAACACTGAAGCTTTCTTT. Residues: CAWSVLRNTEAFF.

This chain's CDR3 is CASSLAGKHTEAFF. The CDR3 nucleotides read TGTGCCAGCAGCTTAGCAGGGAAGCACACTGAAGCTTTCTTT. J is TRBJ1-1 and V is TRBV7-3; D possibly corresponds to TRBD1 (5 bases). This CDR3 spans 14 amino acids. In germline, CDR1 is SGHTA, CDR2 FQGTGA. V lost 2 bases, J lost 3 bases, and 10 bases lay in between.

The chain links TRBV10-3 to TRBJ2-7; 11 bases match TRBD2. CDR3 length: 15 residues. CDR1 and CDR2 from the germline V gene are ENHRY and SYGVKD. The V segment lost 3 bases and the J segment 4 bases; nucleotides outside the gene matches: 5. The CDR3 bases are TGTGCCATCAGTGAAGGGGGACTAGCGGAGTACGAGCAGTACTTC. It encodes CAISEGGLAEYEQYF.

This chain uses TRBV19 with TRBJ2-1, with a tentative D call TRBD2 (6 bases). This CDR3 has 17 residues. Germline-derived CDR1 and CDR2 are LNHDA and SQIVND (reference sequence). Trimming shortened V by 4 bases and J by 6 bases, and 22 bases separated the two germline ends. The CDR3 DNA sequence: TGTGCCAGTAGTACCCAAGGTCGGGGACTTTTGGGCAATGAGCAGTTCTTC. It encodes CASSTQGRGLLGNEQFF.